Listed here are 16 T cell receptor beta chains from one sample, sequenced in a study of blood T cell repertoires in COVID-19. The assay was immunoSEQ multiplex PCR, and TCRdb's table has in-frame clones only and misses some. The profile shows about 160,000 clones, about 93% of them singletons. Sequenced material: peripheral blood. The origin of the receptors is a woman in her fifties or sixties with acute or convalescent COVID-19.

This chain connects TRBV19 to TRBJ1-1; TRBD1 matches 10 bases. The CDR3 length is 14 residues. Trimming removed 6 bases from V and 4 bases from J; junction bases left unmatched: 5. Germline CDR1 reads LNHDA; CDR2 reads SQIVND (reference sequence). CDR3 sequence (DNA): TGTGCCAGTAGGCGGGACAGGGGCGCCACTGAAGCTTTCTTT. Translation: CASRRDRGATEAFF. Combining the CDR3 with reference TRBV19 and TRBJ1-1 gives the whole variable domain DGGITQSPKYLFRKEGQNVTLSCEQNLNHDAMYWYRQDPGQGLRLIYYSQIVNDFQKGDIAEGYSVSREKKESFPLTVTSAQKNPTAFYLCASRRDRGATEAFFGQGTRLTVV.

The chain couples TRBV19 to TRBJ1-1; no clear D gene. V gave up 6 bases and J gave up 2 bases, with 7 bases separating them. CDR1 and CDR2 (germline): LNHDA, SQIVND (reference sequence). The CDR3 extends over 12 amino acids. In nucleotides, the CDR3 is TGTGCCAGTAGCCGTAGTAACACTGAAGCTTTCTTT. Translated, it gives CASSRSNTEAFF.

The chain couples TRBV6-5 to TRBJ1-2; D is possibly TRBD1 (5 bases). The germline CDR1 and CDR2 sequences are MNHEY and SVGAGI. This CDR3 has 14 residues. Trimming removed 0 bases from V and 4 bases from J, with 9 bases in between. The CDR3 DNA is TGTGCCAGCAGTTACTCTATGGGGGGCTATGGCTACACCTTC. Translated: CASSYSMGGYGYTF.

This chain uses TRBV5-4 with TRBJ2-1, with TRBD2 matching over 10 bases. J gave up 7 bases and V 0 bases, and 7 bases lay outside the gene matches. Germline lookup yields CDR1 SGHNT and CDR2 YYREEE (reference sequence). The CDR3 runs to 16 residues. CDR3 in amino acids: CASSLAPSGSHNEQFF. In DNA form, the CDR3 reads TGTGCCAGCAGCTTGGCACCTAGCGGGAGTCATAATGAGCAGTTCTTC.

This clone was detected a few times. The V gene is TRBV6-5, the J gene TRBJ1-5; D is perhaps TRBD1 (5 bases). The V end lost 5 bases, the J end lost 3 bases, and 14 bases lay between the germline ends. This CDR3 is built from 15 residues. CDR1 MNHEY and CDR2 SVGAGI come from the germline V gene. The CDR3 DNA reads TGTGCCAGCAGTACCAGGGAGCGGGTCAATCAGCCCCAGCATTTT. Protein product: CASSTRERVNQPQHF.

This chain connects TRBV20-1 to TRBJ1-4, with unresolved D. This CDR3 contains 13 residues. V gave up 3 bases and J gave up 4 bases, with 9 bases separating them. Germline lookup yields CDR1 DFQATT and CDR2 SNEGSKA (reference sequence). The CDR3 here is CSASDGFNEKLFF. CDR3 DNA sequence: TGCAGTGCTAGTGACGGTTTTAATGAAAAACTGTTTTTT.

The genes are TRBV10-3 and TRBJ1-1, with 8 bases lining up with TRBD1. With V trimmed by 8 bases and J by 4 bases, 9 bases remained unmatched. The CDR3 is 14 residues long. Germline CDR1 reads ENHRY; CDR2 reads SYGVKD. CDR3 sequence (DNA): TGTGCCATCCGACAGGGGTCTGGGGGCACTGAAGCTTTCTTT. This sequence encodes CAIRQGSGGTEAFF.

V gene TRBV29-1 combines with J gene TRBJ2-4; 13 bases are a match to TRBD2. The CDR3 spans 14 residues. V lost 7 bases to trimming and J lost 8 bases; unmatched junction nucleotides: 8. CDR1 SQVTM and CDR2 ANQGSEA come from the germline V gene. The CDR3 protein is CSAGLAGEGDIQYF. The CDR3, as DNA: TGCAGCGCCGGACTAGCGGGGGAAGGGGACATTCAGTACTTC.

The CDR3 nucleotides are TGTGCCAGCAGCCGGACTAGCGGGGTGAGCACAGATACGCAGTATTTT. As protein: CASSRTSGVSTDTQYF. The chain recombines TRBV7-9 with TRBJ2-3; 12 positions match TRBD2. Germline lookup yields CDR1 SEHNR and CDR2 FQNEAQ (reference sequence). CDR3 length: 16 residues. With V trimmed by 5 bases and J by 0 bases, 3 bases remained unmatched.

CDR3 loop: CASSEVWETGELFF. The CDR3 DNA is TGTGCCAGCAGTGAAGTTTGGGAGACCGGGGAGCTGTTTTTT. The genes are TRBV2 and TRBJ2-2, with D perhaps TRBD2 (5 bases). The CDR3 is 14 amino acids. Per the germline V gene, CDR1 is SNHLY and CDR2 is FYNNEI. V lost 1 base, J lost 5 bases, and 8 bases lay in between. The variable domain in full, with the rest retrieved from reference TRBV2 and TRBJ2-2, is EPEVTQTPSHQVTQMGQEVILRCVPISNHLYFYWYRQILGQKVEFLVSFYNNEISEKSEIFDDQFSVERPDGSNFTLKIRSTKLEDSAMYFCASSEVWETGELFFGEGSRLTVL.

J is TRBJ1-2 and V is TRBV30; 7 bases fit TRBD1. The V segment lost 5 bases and the J segment 2 bases; nucleotides outside the gene matches: 2. The CDR3 length is 12 residues. Germline V gene sequence: CDR1 GTSNPN, CDR2 SVGIG (reference sequence). CDR3 protein: CAWGDSNYGYTF. The CDR3 DNA reads as TGTGCCTGGGGGGACAGCAACTATGGCTACACCTTC.

The rearrangement uses TRBV19 and TRBJ1-2; D is ambiguous. The germline CDR1 and CDR2 sequences are LNHDA and SQIVND (reference sequence). The CDR3 totals 12 residues. Trimming shortened V by 2 bases and J by 5 bases, and 6 bases separated the two germline ends. The CDR3 spells CASSIREYGYTF. In DNA form, the CDR3 reads TGTGCCAGTAGTATAAGGGAGTATGGCTACACCTTC.

This clone showed up just a few times. The chain uses TRBV19 and TRBJ2-1; TRBD1 agrees at 10 bases. The CDR3 has 15 amino acids. Germline CDR1 is LNHDA and CDR2 is SQIVND (reference sequence). The V and J ends lost 5 bases and 8 bases, in that order; junction bases with no gene match: 9. Written as DNA, the CDR3 is TGTGCCAGTAGTGGTGACAGGGGGCGAGTTGATGAGCAGTTCTTC. Translation: CASSGDRGRVDEQFF.

The chain employs TRBV19 and TRBJ2-2; possible D gene TRBD1, 5 bases. V lost 9 bases, J lost 4 bases, and 21 bases lay in between. Germline V CDR1 and CDR2: LNHDA, SQIVND (reference sequence). The CDR3 extends over 16 amino acids. DNA for the CDR3: TGTGCCAGCGTCCCTTTGCAGGGAAGAGGCACCGGGGAGCTGTTTTTT. Translation: CASVPLQGRGTGELFF.

The chain links TRBV5-4 to TRBJ1-2; 11 positions agree with TRBD1. This CDR3 comprises 14 residues. After removal of 3 bases from V and 5 bases from J, the junction contained 3 bases not matched to a gene. Looked up from germline, CDR1 is SGHNT and CDR2 is YYREEE (reference sequence). DNA of the CDR3: TGTGCCAGCAGCTCGGGACAGGGGGAGTATGGCTACACCTTC. It specifies CASSSGQGEYGYTF.

The genes are TRBV2 and TRBJ2-2; possibly TRBD1 for D (6 bases). Germline V gene data show CDR1 as SNHLY and CDR2 as FYNNEI. The CDR3 has 14 residues. Between the trimmed V and J ends, which lost 8 bases and 2 bases, there was a span of 12 bases. The CDR3 loop reads CASLPGVNTGELFF. Written as DNA, the CDR3 is TGTGCCAGCTTGCCAGGGGTCAACACCGGGGAGCTGTTTTTT.